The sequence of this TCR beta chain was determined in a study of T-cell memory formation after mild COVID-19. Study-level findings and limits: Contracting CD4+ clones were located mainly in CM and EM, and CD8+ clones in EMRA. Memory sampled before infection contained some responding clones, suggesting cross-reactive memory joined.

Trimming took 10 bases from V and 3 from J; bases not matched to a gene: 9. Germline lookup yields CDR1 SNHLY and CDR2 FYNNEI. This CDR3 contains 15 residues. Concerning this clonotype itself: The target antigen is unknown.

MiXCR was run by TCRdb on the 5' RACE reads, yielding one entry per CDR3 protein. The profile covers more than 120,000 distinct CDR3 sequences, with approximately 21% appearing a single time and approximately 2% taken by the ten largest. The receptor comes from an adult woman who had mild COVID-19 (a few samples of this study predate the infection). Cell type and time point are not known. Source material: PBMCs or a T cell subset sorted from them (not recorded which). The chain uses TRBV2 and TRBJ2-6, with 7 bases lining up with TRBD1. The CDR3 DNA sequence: TGTGCCATCCAAAGGACAGGCGGTGGGGCCAACGTCCTGACTTTC. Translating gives CAIQRTGGGANVLTF.